Described below is a single T cell receptor beta chain sequence and its context. Treatment here: oral pan-JAK inhibitor, 5-10 mg twice daily. RNA, once extracted, was reverse transcribed into cDNA for use as the sequencing template. Using immunoSEQ multiplex PCR, the repertoire was profiled, and TCRdb retains in-frame clones only, with some absent. The data hold fewer than 250,000 clones, with about three fifths observed a single time. The data stem from a study of CD8+ T cells in alopecia areata. The CDR3 extends over 14 amino acids. The ends were cut back, 3 bases at V and 1 base at J, with 9 bases in the middle. The germline V gene encodes CDR1 SQVTM and CDR2 ANQGSEA.

The material sequenced was CD4+ T cells sorted from blood, taken at week 4, from a patient treated with tofacitinib. This receptor was identified in a human donor with alopecia areata. The chain has TRBV29-1 and TRBJ2-2; D is unclear. The CDR3 DNA reads as TGCAGCGTTGAGCTTACGATGAACACCGGGGAGCTGTTTTTT. This translates into CSVELTMNTGELFF.